These 8 T cell receptor beta chains came from one sample sequenced in a study of shared clonotypes between healthy human individuals. Profiling relied on immunoSEQ multiplex PCR, and the TCRdb table lists in-frame clones only, not all of them. The top ten clones hold approximately 1.5% of a sample with about 1 million clones, under 80% of them seen once. Sequences were obtained from memory CD4+ T cells sorted from blood. Described subset: CD45RA-negative fraction. The receptors here all came from a young man in good health.

The chain is built from TRBV4-3 and TRBJ1-3; D call uncertain. V was trimmed by 3 bases and J by 3 bases, leaving 9 bases between them. This CDR3 has 14 residues. Germline V gene sequence: CDR1 LGHNA, CDR2 YSLEER. Written as DNA, the CDR3 is TGCGCCAGCAGCCAGTCGGGCAATGGAAACACCATATATTTT. This sequence encodes CASSQSGNGNTIYF.

This chain connects TRBV14 to TRBJ2-7, with D possibly being TRBD1 (6 bases). With 4 bases removed from V and 5 bases from J, the gap between germline ends came to 12 bases. Germline CDR1 and CDR2: SGHDN and FVKESK. The CDR3 contains 13 residues. CDR3 residues: CASSRPDSNEQYF. CDR3 DNA: TGTGCCAGCAGCCGCCCGGACAGTAACGAGCAGTACTTC.

The chain has TRBV7-2 and TRBJ2-3; D assignment may be TRBD1 or TRBD2 (5 bases each). Germline assignment: CDR1 SGHTA and CDR2 FQGNSA. CDR3 length equals 15 residues. V was pared by 1 base and J by 5 bases, with 13 bases between. Written as DNA, the CDR3 is TGTGCCAGCAGCTTAGAAAGGGGAGTGAAAGATACGCAGTATTTT. Protein: CASSLERGVKDTQYF.

The chain employs TRBV5-4 and TRBJ2-1, with D tentatively TRBD2 (5 bases). Germline V gives CDR1 SGHNT, CDR2 YYREEE (reference sequence). This CDR3 has 16 amino acids. V was pared by 0 bases and J by 4 bases, with 14 bases between. CDR3 DNA sequence: TGTGCCAGCAGCTTGGCGCGCGGGTTAGTTTACAATGAGCAGTTCTTC. It encodes CASSLARGLVYNEQFF. Filled out from reference TRBV5-4 and TRBJ2-1, the complete variable domain reads ETGVTQSPTHLIKTRGQQVTLRCSSQSGHNTVSWYQQALGQGPQFIFQYYREEENGRGNFPPRFSGLQFPNYSSELNVNALELDDSALYLCASSLARGLVYNEQFFGPGTRLTVL.

A remark on this clone: Other DNA sequences in the same sample also yield this CDR3. The chain uses TRBV11-2 and TRBJ1-4; 7 bases match TRBD1. CDR1 is SGHAT, CDR2 FQNNGV, per germline. With 4 bases clipped from V and 1 base from J, the junction kept 3 bases outside the gene matches. This CDR3 has 15 amino acids. For the CDR3, the DNA is TGTGCCAGCAGCTCCGCAGGGGGAACTAATGAAAAACTGTTTTTT. This translates into CASSSAGGTNEKLFF.

The chain uses TRBV5-1 and TRBJ2-5; 9 bases are a match to TRBD1. This CDR3 spans 15 amino acids. V lost 3 bases, J lost 2 bases, and 5 bases stayed unmatched. The germline CDR1 and CDR2 sequences are SGHRS and YFSETQ. This CDR3 is CASSSIGQGQETQYF. CDR3 bases: TGCGCCAGCAGCTCAATCGGACAGGGGCAAGAGACCCAGTACTTC. The whole variable domain, filled in from reference TRBV5-1 and TRBJ2-5, reads KAGVTQTPRYLIKTRGQQVTLSCSPISGHRSVSWYQQTPGQGLQFLFEYFSETQRNKGNFPGRFSGRQFSNSRSEMNVSTLELGDSALYLCASSSIGQGQETQYFGPGTRLLVL.

V usage is TRBV10-3 and J usage is TRBJ2-7, with D possibly matching TRBD2 (5 bases). V gave up 5 bases and J gave up 2 bases, with 13 bases separating them. In germline, CDR1 is ENHRY, CDR2 SYGVKD. This CDR3 has 14 residues. The CDR3 loop reads CAISTREGPYEQYF. The CDR3, as DNA: TGTGCCATCAGTACCCGGGAAGGGCCCTACGAGCAGTACTTC.

The CDR3 loop is CASSTDGTVNQPQHF. The CDR3 bases are TGCGCCAGCAGCACCGACGGGACCGTCAATCAGCCCCAGCATTTT. The chain employs TRBV5-1 and TRBJ1-5, with a weak D call TRBD1 (5 bases). The V end lost 4 bases, the J end lost 3 bases, and 14 bases lay between the germline ends. CDR1 is SGHRS and CDR2 is YFSETQ in the germline V gene. The length of the CDR3 is 15 residues.